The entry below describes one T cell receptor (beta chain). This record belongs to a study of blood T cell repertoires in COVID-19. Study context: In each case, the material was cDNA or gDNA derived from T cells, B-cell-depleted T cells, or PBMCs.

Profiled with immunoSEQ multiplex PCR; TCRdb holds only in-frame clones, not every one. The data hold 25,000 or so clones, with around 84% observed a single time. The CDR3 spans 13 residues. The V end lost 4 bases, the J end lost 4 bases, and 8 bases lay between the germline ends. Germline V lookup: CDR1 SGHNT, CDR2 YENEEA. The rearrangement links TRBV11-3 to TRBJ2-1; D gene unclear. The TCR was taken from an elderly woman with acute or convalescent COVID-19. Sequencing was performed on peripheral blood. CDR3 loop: CASSYREYNEQFF. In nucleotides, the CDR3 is TGTGCCAGCAGCTACAGAGAGTACAATGAGCAGTTCTTC.